This entry lists 21 T cell receptor delta chains sequenced from one sample in a study of gamma-delta T cells after stem cell transplantation. TCRdb re-processed the RT-PCR reads using CATT. The table records around 2,500 delta-chain clones, about 40% of them present only once. Source material: gamma-delta T cells. The receptor source for this set is a human donor. It is not recorded whose cells these are; they may come from a transplant donor.

This clone has only a few counts. The CDR3 DNA reads as TGTGCTCTTGGGAAAAAAGGGCCTCTCCGAGATAAACTCATCTTT. It specifies CALGKKGPLRDKLIF. This chain connects TRDV1 to TRDJ1; D uncertain. The germline V gene has CDR1 TSWWSYY and CDR2 QGS. This CDR3 region has 15 residues. Trimming stripped 5 bases from V and 5 bases from J, with 18 bases between.

The count of this clone is one. The chain carries TRDV2 and TRDJ1; 13 nucleotides agree with TRDD3. CDR1 and CDR2 (germline): GEAIGNYY, EKD. Losses at the gene ends were 4 bases for V and 0 bases for J; bases not matched to a gene: 13. The CDR3 is 19 residues long. In nucleotides, the CDR3 is TGTGCCTGTGATGGCTTACTGGGGGATACGACGCGCTACACCGATAAACTCATCTTT. This encodes CACDGLLGDTTRYTDKLIF.

Worth noting for this clone: Germline and junction disagree at one end, which may indicate a read error. Other nucleotide sequences from this sample produce the same CDR3. V gene TRDV2 combines with J gene TRDJ1; D may be TRDD2 (8 bases). The CDR3 sequence is 18 residues long. Germline CDR1 is GEAIGNYY and CDR2 is EKD. The chain's CDR3 is CACDTLPSLGISSSKLIF. In DNA, the CDR3 is TGTGCTTGTGACACCCTTCCTAGCCTGGGGATATCATCGTCTAAACTCATCTTT.

J is TRDJ1 and V is TRDV2; D gene unclear. V lost 1 base, J lost 0 bases, and 17 bases lay in between. Per germline, CDR1 GEAIGNYY and CDR2 EKD. CDR3 size: 17 residues. As DNA, the CDR3 is TGTGCCTGTGACACGGTATCCTTGGGACTTGACACCGATAAACTCATCTTT. Amino acids: CACDTVSLGLDTDKLIF.

The rearrangement uses TRDV2 and TRDJ1, with TRDD3 matching 7 bases. With V trimmed by 3 bases and J by 7 bases, 31 bases remained unmatched. This CDR3 is built from 21 residues. Germline V CDR1 and CDR2: GEAIGNYY, EKD. The CDR3: CACDSLSAELGGLRVAAKLIF. CDR3 in DNA: TGTGCCTGTGACTCTCTCTCGGCGGAGCTGGGGGGGCTACGAGTTGCCGCTAAACTCATCTTT.

This chain connects TRDV2 to TRDJ1; 7 bases agree with TRDD3. V trimming: 1 base; J trimming: 3 bases; junction bases outside the gene matches: 25. The germline CDR1 and CDR2 sequences are GEAIGNYY and EKD. CDR3 length: 21 residues. CDR3 in amino acids: CACDTLNAGGGSIFLPDKLIF. CDR3 bases: TGTGCCTGTGACACTCTAAACGCGGGCGGGGGATCGATTTTTCTTCCCGATAAACTCATCTTT.

For this clone: This is likely an artifact of a read error, given a far larger clone one base away. This chain connects TRDV2 to TRDJ1; D perhaps matches TRDD3 (5 bases). Germline V gene sequence: CDR1 GEAIGNYY, CDR2 EKD. CDR3 size: 17 residues. This CDR3 is CACDTLGHTRRTDRLIF. In DNA, the CDR3 is TGTGCCTGTGACACTCTGGGACATACCCGACGGACCGATAGACTCATCTTT.

This clone is termed medium-sized. The CDR3 loop is CACDPLLVLGGTDKLIF. The CDR3 nucleotides read TGTGCCTGTGACCCCCTGTTGGTATTGGGGGGTACCGATAAACTCATCTTT. This rearrangement joins TRDV2 to TRDJ1, with D possibly matching TRDD3 (6 bases). Trimming shortened V by 3 bases and J by 2 bases, and 21 bases separated the two germline ends. This CDR3 is 17 amino acids long. CDR1 is GEAIGNYY, CDR2 EKD, per germline.

As for this clone: A single base separates this from a much larger clone, so it may be a read error. The rearrangement links TRDV2 to TRDJ1; 7 nucleotides agree with TRDD2. Germline CDR1 reads GEAIGNYY; CDR2 reads EKD. This CDR3 is 18 amino acids long. The junction had 21 bases not matched to a gene; V was cut back by 3 bases and J by 6 bases. The CDR3 bases are TGTGCCTGTGACCCAGTGGGCCTTCCTCGCGTTGTGGAACATAAACTCATCTTT. This gives the protein CACDPVGLPRVVEHKLIF.

Regarding this clone: The junction departs from the called germline gene at one end, perhaps through a read error. The J gene is TRDJ3, the V gene TRDV2; 10 bases map to TRDD3. CDR3 length: 20 residues. Germline assignment: CDR1 GEAIGNYY and CDR2 EKD. The DNA for the CDR3 is TGTGCCTGTGACACCGCGACTGGGGGATCCGTCTCCTGTGACACCCGACCGATGTTTTTC. Translating gives CACDTATGGSVSCDTRPMFF.

The chain is built from TRDV2 and TRDJ1; D is perhaps TRDD3 (6 bases). Germline V gives CDR1 GEAIGNYY, CDR2 EKD. The CDR3 is 19 amino acids. Trimming stripped 1 base from V and 1 base from J, with 24 bases between. In nucleotides, the CDR3 is TGTGCCTGTGACACTTTGGGGGGACTGGGCCCCTGGTCCACCGATAAACTCATCTTT. This translates into CACDTLGGLGPWSTDKLIF.

Concerning this clone: This likely reflects a read error, since a far larger clone is one base away. This chain joins TRDV2 and TRDJ1; D assignment may be TRDD2 or TRDD3 (9 bases each). The CDR3 loop spans 18 amino acids. CDR1 and CDR2 (germline): GEAIGNYY, EKD. The CDR3 sequence is CACDSLPTSGGSGHKRIF. CDR3 DNA: TGTGCCTGTGACAGCCTTCCTACTTCTGGGGGATCAGGTCATAAACGCATCTTT.

A word on this clone: A read error is possible here, since a much larger clone lies one base away. The J gene is TRDJ1, the V gene TRDV2, with 8 bases identical to TRDD3. Germline values: CDR1 GEAIGNYY, CDR2 EKD. This CDR3 region has 17 residues. DNA of the CDR3: TGTGCCTGTGACATTCTGGCTGGGGGACCTTACACCGATAAACCCATCTTT. It translates to CACDILAGGPYTDKPIF.

With regard to this clone: The junction and the germline gene differ at one end; a read error may be behind it. CDR3 coding DNA: TGTGCCTGTGACACTTTGATCTCCAGTGGGGGATACAATACCGATAACCTCATCTTT. It is translated as CACDTLISSGGYNTDNLIF. The rearrangement uses TRDV2 and TRDJ1; TRDD3 agrees at 10 bases. CDR1 GEAIGNYY and CDR2 EKD come from the germline V gene. The CDR3 consists of 19 residues.

The chain combines TRDV2 with TRDJ1, with TRDD3 matching 11 bases. V shed 3 bases and J 4 bases; nucleotides not matched to a gene: 9. CDR3 length: 16 amino acids. Per germline, CDR1 GEAIGNYY and CDR2 EKD. CDR3 amino acids: CACDALLGDNSDKLIF. In DNA, the CDR3 is TGTGCCTGTGACGCATTACTGGGGGATAACAGCGATAAACTCATCTTT.

CDR3 region: CACDNVNYWGNLSWDTRQMFF. In DNA form, the CDR3 reads TGTGCCTGTGACAACGTTAACTACTGGGGGAATCTCTCCTGGGACACCCGACAGATGTTTTTC. The rearrangement links TRDV2 to TRDJ3, with 9 bases lining up with TRDD3. V shed 2 bases, J shed 0 bases, and the junction held 13 bases outside the gene matches. The CDR3 spans 21 residues. CDR1 is GEAIGNYY and CDR2 is EKD in the germline V gene.

Note on this clone: This probably arose from a read error, given a far larger clone one base away. Other DNA sequences in the same sample also yield this CDR3. The chain uses TRDV2 and TRDJ1; TRDD3 aligns across 10 bases. Germline V gives CDR1 GEAIGNYY, CDR2 EKD. The CDR3 has 17 residues. CDR3 sequence (DNA): TGTGCCTGTGACAAACTGGGGGATTTGGGTCTCACCGATAAGCTCATCTTT. Encoded protein: CACDKLGDLGLTDKLIF.

This clone was seen a handful of times. This rearrangement joins TRDV1 to TRDJ1; 11 nucleotides line up with TRDD3. CDR1 and CDR2 (germline): TSWWSYY, QGS. Trimming removed 2 bases from V and 1 base from J; junction bases left unmatched: 18. The CDR3 is made up of 21 amino acids. In DNA, the CDR3 is TGTGCTCTTGGGGAAGACGATTGGGACCGACTGGGGGATAGGTGCACCGATAAACTCATCTTT. It encodes CALGEDDWDRLGDRCTDKLIF.

CDR3 coding DNA: TGTGCCTGTGACTATCTCGCGGAGGAGCTGGGGGGGCTACGAGTTGCCGATAAACTCATCTTT. As protein: CACDYLAEELGGLRVADKLIF. The rearrangement uses TRDV2 and TRDJ1; 7 nucleotides line up with TRDD3. Germline values: CDR1 GEAIGNYY, CDR2 EKD. The junction had 27 bases not matched to a gene; V was cut back by 3 bases and J by 3 bases. This CDR3 spans 21 amino acids.

In the case of this clone: A much larger clone lies a single base off, so this may be a read error. The chain joins TRDV2 to TRDJ3; the match to TRDD3 covers 9 bases. Germline CDR1 reads GEAIGNYY; CDR2 reads EKD. The CDR3 consists of 20 residues. The ends lost 0 bases at V and 3 bases at J; junction bases unmatched: 11. CDR3: CACDTVVQGDTFWDTRQMFF. The CDR3 nucleotides are TGTGCCTGTGACACCGTAGTCCAGGGGGATACTTTCTGGGACACCCGACAGATGTTTTTC.

This clone came up a few times. The chain has TRDV1 and TRDJ1; the match to TRDD3 covers 7 bases. Germline trimming cut 0 bases from V and 4 bases from J; bases unmatched to any gene: 14. The CDR3 consists of 18 residues. Germline V gene data show CDR1 as TSWWSYY and CDR2 as QGS. The CDR3 nucleotides are TGTGCTCTTGGGGAACTAGGAAGTCGTACTGGGGAGAACGATAAACTCATCTTT. Its protein is CALGELGSRTGENDKLIF.